This T cell receptor (beta chain) was sequenced during a study of blood T cell repertoires in COVID-19. Study-wide context: The cDNA or gDNA used as material had been derived from T cells, B-cell-depleted T cells, or PBMCs.

As processed by the authors: Amplification of reference gene primers provided the estimated nucleated cell counts. Here immunoSEQ multiplex PCR was the method, and the copy in TCRdb shows in-frame clones only, minus some. The V and J calls and the clone size are those of that table, but D and trimming were determined from the DNA. The sample lists about 160,000 clones, approximately 84% occurring once. The ends lost 4 bases at V and 1 base at J; junction bases unmatched: 6. CDR3 size: 16 residues. Per the germline V gene, CDR1 is LGHNA and CDR2 is YNFKEQ. This chain connects TRBV4-2 to TRBJ2-7, with 11 bases that match TRBD2. The sequencing sample was made of peripheral blood. The clonotype was recovered from a woman aged 80 or older with acute or convalescent COVID-19. CDR3 amino acids: CASSLASGGISYEQYF. CDR3 nucleotides: TGTGCCAGCAGCCTCGCTAGCGGGGGGATTTCCTACGAGCAGTACTTC.